This T cell receptor (beta chain) was recovered during a study of blood T cell repertoires in COVID-19 (dated by TCRdb to 2019 to 2021). With respect to the entire study: Collaborator samples came from the United States, Italy and Spain and covered acute and convalescent phases of COVID-19. The prospective study material was composed of cDNA or gDNA derived from T cells, B-cell-depleted T cells, or PBMCs. The dataset comprised deeply sampled blood TCRbeta repertoires from subjects exposed to, actively infected with, or recovered from COVID-19. A freely available public database, intended as a resource for researchers studying the immune response to SARS-CoV-2, is where the repertoires were released. Samples came from the ongoing ImmuneRACE study (first 160 participants) plus 1,254 subjects from 6 global collaborators. Nearly every sample came with metadata listing a de-identified subject ID, COVID-19 status, age in years and sex. Where available, HLA class I and class II types were obtained from metadata supplied by the sample provider rather than from assay-based typing.

General findings and caveats noted by the study authors: The quantity of clinical and demographic metadata differed by source and by participant and was supplied without curation.

TCRbeta CDR3 regions were amplified from genomic DNA by means of the immunoSEQ Assay, a bias-controlled multiplex PCR. From the authors' description of their analysis: Within the assay, amplification of reference gene primers was used to estimate how many nucleated cells each sample contained. To quantify the absolute abundance of each unique TCRbeta CDR3 rearrangement, sequence reads were collapsed and filtered. Productive Simpson clonality was computed per sample as the square root of Simpson's diversity index over productive rearrangements. The immuneACCESS repertoire file appears here via TCRdb, limited to in-frame rearrangements. These files lack a portion of the clones; in checked studies, under half of the deficit traces to unresolved V genes, and the cause of the others is not known. Clone size and the V and J calls come from that table; the DNA yielded D and trimming. Recorded for this sample are around 250,000 clones; 70% to 90% of them occurred a single time. The ten largest clones add up to 1.5% to 2% of the sample.

Enrolling through a virtual design, the prospective study's participants ranged in age from about 18 to 89 years and lived across 20 to 25 United States geographic areas. To assign participants to cohorts, the prospective study relied on clinical history that participants themselves reported in a screening survey and a study questionnaire. ImmuneRACE Cohort 3 recovered participants were defined by two consecutive negative NP/OP PCR tests, healthcare professional clearance, or symptom resolution. In the prospective study, mobile phlebotomists collected whole blood, serum and a nasopharyngeal or oropharyngeal swab from each participant. Prospective study participants could optionally give additional blood draws and questionnaires over an approximately two-month period. Blood samples from the prospective study were shipped frozen or at room temperature prior to DNA extraction. With respect to this clone: There is no known antigen for this receptor. No quality values exist for individual bases; no much larger clone is one base distant.

The CDR3, from cysteine to phenylalanine, totals 16 residues. Only the CDR3 DNA is retained, 48 bases long and in frame from the first base. From V the trimming removes 6 bases and from J it removes 5 bases, while the gene matches leave 15 bases of the junction unaccounted for. CDR1 and CDR2 are read off the germline V gene as SQVTM and ANQGSEA. The TCR sequence derives from a woman aged 50 to 60 who had recovered from COVID-19. Rearrangement joined TRBV29-1 to TRBJ2-3, and TRBD2 aligns with 9 junction nucleotides. The specimen was PBMCs or T cells enriched from blood (not recorded which). The nucleotides read TGCAGCGTCCCACCCCTAGCGGGGAGTGGTTTAGATACGCAGTATTTT. It specifies CSVPPLAGSGLDTQYF.